This T cell receptor beta chain was obtained from a study of OX40 agonist ivuxolimab in advanced cancers. The study in broad terms: Ivuxolimab was a fully human IgG2 agonistic monoclonal antibody targeting the costimulatory receptor OX40 (CD134). Three dose-escalation patients achieved partial responses, one with hepatocellular carcinoma and two with cutaneous melanoma. The paper covers the monotherapy dose-escalation part of the phase I ivuxolimab trial, which included N ≈ 50 patients. Peripheral TCRbeta sequencing aimed to test whether ivuxolimab altered TCR sequence diversity and caused clonal T-cell expansion. Prior anti-PD-1, anti-PD-L1 or anti-CTLA-4 therapy was permitted, and approximately 42% of dose-escalation patients had received checkpoint inhibitors. Intravenous ivuxolimab was administered to patients every 2 weeks at six dose levels: 0.01, 0.1, 0.3, 1.5, 3 and 10 mg/kg. Of the 50 to 55 patients in dose escalation, some 20 had hepatocellular carcinoma, some 15 had melanoma, 9 had renal cell carcinoma and 9 had head and neck cancer. A male proportion of 75% to 85% and a mean age of approximately 60 years, ranging from roughly 23 to 80, were recorded for the dose-escalation cohort. What the research found in general, with its limitations: Low levels of normalized T-cell clonal expansion were also seen in some patients who did not respond. The antigen specificity of the peripheral T cells that underwent clonal expansion was not determined. In partial responders in the 0.1-3.0 mg/kg groups, normalized peripheral clonal expansion was found to be among the lowest, especially among CD8+ T cells. At doses from 0.1 to 3.0 mg/kg, clonal expansion was seen in both CD4+ and CD8+ blood T cells between baseline and week 6. After ivuxolimab, expanded clones were on average more numerous among CD8+ T cells than among CD4+ T cells.

This clone turned up a few times. This clone's antigen is unknown. The record has no base qualities; no much larger clone is one base away. Genomic DNA was isolated from the sorted cells so that the TCRbeta CDR3 region could be sequenced. The immunoSEQ Assay was used for sequencing of TCRbeta CDR3 regions. As stored in TCRdb, this immuneACCESS dataset retains in-frame rearrangements with V and J assigned. A fraction of the clones does not appear; measured against another copy, unresolved V genes explain less than half of the discrepancy, and the remainder lacks a known reason. The sample yields some 50,000 clones; over 75% were counted once. The ten biggest clones cover 0.6% to 0.8% of the sample. Trimming takes 0 bases from V and 4 bases from J, and the germline ends sit 8 bases apart. Inclusive of the bounding cysteine and phenylalanine, the CDR3 is 14 residues long. The kept DNA is CDR3 alone, 42 bases in frame from the first base. CDR1 SGHDT and CDR2 YYEEEE are derived from the germline V gene.

Patients with autoimmune disease history or receiving systemic immunosuppression were excluded from the trial. Peripheral blood for TCR sequencing was drawn from every dose cohort at baseline, at cycle 4 day 1 and at cycle 7 day 1. The samples were taken from a phase I, first-in-human, multicenter, open-label dose-escalation trial of ivuxolimab. Adults with locally advanced or metastatic melanoma, renal cell carcinoma, hepatocellular carcinoma or head and neck squamous cell carcinoma were enrolled in the trial. CD4+ and CD8+ T cells were sorted separately from peripheral blood before TCR sequencing.

Sequenced here: CD4+ or CD8+ T cells sorted from blood, sampled in a trial of the OX40 agonist ivuxolimab. The receptor was isolated from an adult with an advanced solid tumor such as melanoma, head and neck, liver or kidney cancer. The chain joins TRBV5-6 to TRBJ1-5, with the D gene not clear enough to name. The CDR3 amino acid sequence is: CASSLGRKNQPQHF. In nucleotides, the sequence is TGTGCCAGCAGCTTGGGACGGAAGAATCAGCCCCAGCATTTT. When the CDR3 is completed using the reference TRBV5-6 and TRBJ1-5 genes on either side, the full variable domain is DAGVTQSPTHLIKTRGQQVTLRCSPKSGHDTVSWYQQALGQGPQFIFQYYEEEERQRGNFPDRFSGHQFPNYSSELNVNALLLGDSALYLCASSLGRKNQPQHFGDGTRLSIL.